This T cell receptor (beta chain) was found in a study of T cells in Graves' hyperthyroidism and ophthalmopathy. Overall study context: Peripheral blood samples were taken at initial diagnosis, prior to any treatment.

This clonotype appeared a few times. RNA transcripts served as the template for amplifying TCR beta CDR3 regions. Initially, a first-round RT-PCR of the TCR CDR3 employed the HTBI primer set. MiXCR was run by TCRdb on the multiplex PCR reads, yielding one entry per CDR3 protein. This table holds fewer than 500,000 distinct CDR3 sequences, over 12% found once. Germline CDR1 SGDLS, CDR2 YYNGEE. The CDR3 has 14 residues. V was clipped by 4 bases and J by 9 bases, with 17 bases between them. The rearrangement links TRBV9 to TRBJ2-1; TRBD2 might be the D (6 bases). The sequence was obtained from a young man with Graves' ophthalmopathy. Sequencing input: blood. The CDR3 nucleotides read TGTGCCAGCAGCCTGAGGGCGGGGCTAGGTGAGCAGTTCTTC. Translated, it gives CASSLRAGLGEQFF.